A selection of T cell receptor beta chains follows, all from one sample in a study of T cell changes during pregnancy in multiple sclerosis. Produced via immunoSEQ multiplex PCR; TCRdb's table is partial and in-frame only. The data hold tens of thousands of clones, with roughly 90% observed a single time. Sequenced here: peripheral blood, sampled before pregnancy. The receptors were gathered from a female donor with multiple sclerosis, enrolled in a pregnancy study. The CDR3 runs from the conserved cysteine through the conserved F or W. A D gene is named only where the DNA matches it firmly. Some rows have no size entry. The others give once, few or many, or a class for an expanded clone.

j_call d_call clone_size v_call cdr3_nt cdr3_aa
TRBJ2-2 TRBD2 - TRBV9 TGTGCCAGCAGCGCCTGGCCTAGCGGGGGGGCCCTCGGGGAGCTGTTTTTT CASSAWPSGGALGELFF
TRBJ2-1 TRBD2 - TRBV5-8 TGTGCCAGCAACCCGCTGTGGCCAGCGGGGGGAGATGAGCAGTTCTTC CASNPLWPAGGDEQFF
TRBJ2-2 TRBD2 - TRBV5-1 TGCGCCAGCAGCCCGGCGGGGGGGGCGGCGACCGGGGAGCTGTTTTTT CASSPAGGAATGELFF
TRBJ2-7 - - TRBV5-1 TGCGCCAGCAGCCCTGACAGAGGATTCTACGAGCAGTACTTC CASSPDRGFYEQYF
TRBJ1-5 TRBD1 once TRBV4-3 TGCGCCAGCAGCCAAGAGATTGCAGGGGGCTCCAATCAGCCCCAGCATTTT CASSQEIAGGSNQPQHF
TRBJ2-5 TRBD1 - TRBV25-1 TGTGCCTGCGCGGACAGGGAGACCCAGTACTTC CACADRETQYF
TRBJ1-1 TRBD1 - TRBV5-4 TGTGCCAGCAGCTTGTGGGACAGGGGGCCCTCCAACACTGAAGCTTTCTTT CASSLWDRGPSNTEAFF
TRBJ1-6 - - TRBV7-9 TGTGCCAGCAGCTTAGAGGGGGCCCTCCACTTT CASSLEGALHF
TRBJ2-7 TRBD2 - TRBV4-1 TGCGCCAGCAGCCAAGCGGGCGGGGGGGCTTACGAGCAGTACTTC CASSQAGGGAYEQYF
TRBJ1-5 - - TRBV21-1 TGTGCCAGCAGCTCAAAGACAGGGGGCTGGGAAGTATGCAATCAGCCCCAGCATTTT CASSSKTGGWEVCNQPQHF
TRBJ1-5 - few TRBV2 TGTGCCAGCATATCCGCAAGGGGGAAGAGTCAGCCCCAGCATTTT CASISARGKSQPQHF
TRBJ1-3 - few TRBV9 TGTGCCAGCAGCGTAGGCAGGTTCTCTGGAAACACCATATATTTT CASSVGRFSGNTIYF